This is a list of T cell receptor beta chains from one sample in a study of PD-1 blockade in classical Hodgkin lymphoma. The method was immunoSEQ multiplex PCR; TCRdb's version includes in-frame clones alone and lacks a portion of them. The data contain around 65,000 clones, around 87% of them singletons. This specimen was peripheral blood mononuclear cells (PBMCs), taken at baseline. The receptors were gathered from a human donor with classical Hodgkin lymphoma. Both conserved end residues are part of each CDR3. A D gene is named only where the DNA matches it firmly. Not all rows give a size; the values are once, few, many and, for expanded clones, a class.

clone_size,j_call,v_call,d_call,cdr3_nt,cdr3_aa
-,TRBJ2-6,TRBV6-5,-,TGTGCCAGCAGTTACTCGGACACCCCTGGGGCCAACGTCCTGACTTTC,CASSYSDTPGANVLTF
-,TRBJ2-6,TRBV7-6,-,TGTGCCAGCAGCTTAGAGCGGGCAGGTTCTTCTGGGGCCAACGTCCTGACTTTC,CASSLERAGSSGANVLTF
-,TRBJ2-3,TRBV5-1,-,TGCGCCAGCAGCTTGGGGGCAAGCACAGATACGCAGTATTTT,CASSLGASTDTQYF
-,TRBJ1-3,TRBV28,-,TGTGCCAGCAGTTTATATGGGGAGATCGTACCTGGAAACACCATATATTTT,CASSLYGEIVPGNTIYF
-,TRBJ2-1,TRBV10-2,-,TGCGCCGCTAAGACTGGGAGCTCCTACAATGAGCAGTTCTTC,CAAKTGSSYNEQFF
-,TRBJ2-7,TRBV6-1,-,TGTGCCAGCAGGGATTATTACGAGCAGTACTTC,CASRDYYEQYF
-,TRBJ2-2,TRBV7-9,-,TGTGCCGCGGGCAGGGGCTCCGAAAACACCGGGGAGCTGTTTTTT,CAAGRGSENTGELFF
-,TRBJ2-5,TRBV30,-,TGTGCCTGGAGTGGGGCCCAAGAGACCCAGTACTTC,CAWSGAQETQYF
-,TRBJ2-1,TRBV27,-,TGTGCCAGCGGGTGGCAGACCAATGAGCAGTTCTTC,CASGWQTNEQFF
-,TRBJ1-6,TRBV27,TRBD1,TGTGCCAGCAGTTCCGGGACAGGTCTTATGAGAGATTCACCCCTCCACTTT,CASSSGTGLMRDSPLHF
-,TRBJ2-7,TRBV30,-,TGTGCCTTGGAGTGTAACAACTCCTACGAGCAGTACTTC,CALECNNSYEQYF
-,TRBJ1-1,TRBV10-3,-,TGTGCCATCAGTGAGTTCTTTCCTGATCGGGTCCGCAAGGGGACTGAAGCTTTCTTT,CAISEFFPDRVRKGTEAFF
-,TRBJ2-3,TRBV13,-,TGTGCCAGCAGCTTAGGCCGGGGAGCAGATACGCAGTATTTT,CASSLGRGADTQYF
-,TRBJ1-6,TRBV10-3,-,TGTGCCATCAGTGAGGAGCAGGGACTGGGCCTCCTCCACTTT,CAISEEQGLGLLHF
-,TRBJ2-2,TRBV7-9,-,TGTGCCAGCATTTCCGGGCTAAACACCGGGGAGCTGTTTTTT,CASISGLNTGELFF
-,TRBJ2-7,TRBV5-4,TRBD1,TGTGCCAGCAGCTCACCCGGGACAGTTCACTACGAGCAGTACTTC,CASSSPGTVHYEQYF
-,TRBJ2-5,TRBV5-1,TRBD2,TGCGCCAGCGAAGGGACTAGCCAAGAGACCCAGTACTTC,CASEGTSQETQYF
once,TRBJ1-1,TRBV5-1,-,TGCGCCAGCAGCTTTGAAAGGGCGAACACTGAAGCTTTCTTT,CASSFERANTEAFF
-,TRBJ2-5,TRBV25-1,TRBD1,TGTGCCAGCAGTTCCCTGACAGGGGACCCCCAAGAGACCCAGTACTTC,CASSSLTGDPQETQYF
-,TRBJ2-3,TRBV14,-,TGTGCCAGCAGCCTCTTTACAGATACGCAGTATTTT,CASSLFTDTQYF
once,TRBJ1-5,TRBV19,TRBD1,TGTGCCAGTAATTCCGGGACAGGGTGGTCTCAGCCCCAGCATTTT,CASNSGTGWSQPQHF
-,TRBJ1-1,TRBV6-5,TRBD1,TGTGCCAGCAGTTACGGCACAGGGGCTACTGAAGCTTTCTTT,CASSYGTGATEAFF
once,TRBJ1-2,TRBV30,TRBD1,TGTGCCTGGAGTGGGGACAGCGGAGGGTATGGCTACACCTTC,CAWSGDSGGYGYTF
-,TRBJ1-5,TRBV6-1,-,TGTGCCTCGGCGCAGCCCCAGCATTTT,CASAQPQHF
-,TRBJ2-1,TRBV6-6,TRBD2,TGTGCCAGCATGTCGGGGGGTCTAGAGGGTTACAATGAGCAGTTCTTC,CASMSGGLEGYNEQFF
-,TRBJ1-2,TRBV4-2,TRBD1,TGTGCCAGCAGCCAACCGGACAGGGAGGGGCGGGGCTACACCTTC,CASSQPDREGRGYTF
-,TRBJ1-2,TRBV10-2,TRBD1,TGCGCCAGCAGTGACTTGGGACAGGGGAACTATGGCTACACCTTC,CASSDLGQGNYGYTF
-,TRBJ1-2,TRBV4-1,-,TGCGCCAGCAGCCAACCAGGAACAAACTATGGCTACACCTTC,CASSQPGTNYGYTF
-,TRBJ1-6,TRBV18,-,TGTGCCAGCTCACCCACCCTGGGAGGGAGCCGGATTTCACCCCTCCACTTT,CASSPTLGGSRISPLHF
-,TRBJ1-4,TRBV7-6,-,TGTGCCAGCAGCGTCGAGGACCTAGGGGCTAATGAAAAACTGTTTTTT,CASSVEDLGANEKLFF
-,TRBJ1-4,TRBV5-1,-,TGCGCCAGCAGCCCCGGCCAGGGATTACGAGAAAAACTGTTTTTT,CASSPGQGLREKLFF
-,TRBJ1-2,TRBV7-9,TRBD1,TGTGCCAGCAGCCAGGGGACAGGGGGTGGCTACACCTTC,CASSQGTGGGYTF
-,TRBJ2-7,TRBV6-1,TRBD1,TGTGCCAGCAGCGACGGACAGGGGCCTTCCTACGAGCAGTACTTC,CASSDGQGPSYEQYF
-,TRBJ1-5,TRBV27,-,TGTGCCAGCAGTTTGGGAAGGGGCCAGCCCCAGCATTTT,CASSLGRGQPQHF
-,TRBJ2-2,TRBV14,-,TGTGCCAGCAGGAATCCTGCCGGGGAGCTGTTTTTT,CASRNPAGELFF
-,TRBJ2-7,TRBV5-6,-,TGTGCCAGCAGCTTGATGAGCGAGCAGTACTTC,CASSLMSEQYF
-,TRBJ1-1,TRBV12-2,-,TGTGCAGGAGTAACAGGGTCCCGTGAAGCTTTCTTT,CAGVTGSREAFF
-,TRBJ1-5,TRBV6-6,-,TGTGCCAGCACAAACGGTCAGCCCCAGCATTTT,CASTNGQPQHF
-,TRBJ2-7,TRBV7-9,-,TGTGCCAGCAGCCTAGGTACTCTAAGCTCCTACGAGCAGTACTTC,CASSLGTLSSYEQYF
once,TRBJ1-1,TRBV30,-,TGTGCCTGGATAAGTGGGGGGTGGACTGAAGCTTTCTTT,CAWISGGWTEAFF
-,TRBJ1-2,TRBV7-8,-,TGTGCCAGCAGCCCGGGACCTGGCTACACCTTC,CASSPGPGYTF
-,TRBJ2-2,TRBV12-5,-,TGTGCTAGTGGTTTGGTAGTAGGGCGGAACACCGGGGAGCTGTTTTTT,CASGLVVGRNTGELFF
once,TRBJ1-5,TRBV5-4,-,TGTGCCAGCAGCTTCCCAGGGGAACAGCCCCAGCATTTT,CASSFPGEQPQHF
once,TRBJ2-1,TRBV2,TRBD1,TGTGCCAGCAGTGAAGTCTTGGGACAGGGACCTTACAATGAGCAGTTCTTC,CASSEVLGQGPYNEQFF
-,TRBJ2-1,TRBV7-9,TRBD1,TGTGCCAGCAGCTTATGGGCGGGACAGGGAAACAATGAGCAGTTCTTC,CASSLWAGQGNNEQFF
-,TRBJ2-5,TRBV5-1,-,TGCGCCAGCAGCTTGATGGGGGTTCGGGAGACCCAGTACTTC,CASSLMGVRETQYF